These T cell receptor beta chains were read from a single sample in a study of blood T cell repertoires in COVID-19. Profiled with immunoSEQ multiplex PCR; TCRdb holds only in-frame clones, not every one. This table has about 220,000 clones, around four fifths appearing once. The specimen was peripheral blood. These receptors all come from a man aged 25 to 40 with active or convalescent COVID-19. Both conserved end residues are part of each CDR3. The order of the fields is J gene, D gene, clone size, V gene, CDR3 DNA, CDR3 protein. The D gene is left open where the match is weak. Clone size is not always given. Where it is, it says once, few, many or a class for expanded clones.

J gene: TRBJ2-1
D gene: TRBD1
clone size: NA
V gene: TRBV18
CDR3 DNA: TGTGCCAGCTCACCCCCCGGGACAGCATACAATGAGCAGTTCTTC
CDR3 protein: CASSPPGTAYNEQFF

J gene: TRBJ1-2
D gene: TRBD1
clone size: NA
V gene: TRBV7-2
CDR3 DNA: TGTGCCAGCAGCTTAAGGGACAGGGGCTATGGCTACACCTTC
CDR3 protein: CASSLRDRGYGYTF

J gene: TRBJ1-2
D gene: NA
clone size: NA
V gene: TRBV27
CDR3 DNA: TGTGCCAGCGGCCTAGGGGCAGATTTACTTGTACTAAATGGCTACACCTTC
CDR3 protein: CASGLGADLLVLNGYTF

J gene: TRBJ2-5
D gene: TRBD1
clone size: once
V gene: TRBV6-4
CDR3 DNA: TGTGCCAGCAGTCCACAGGGGGGCCAAGAGACCCAGTACTTC
CDR3 protein: CASSPQGGQETQYF

J gene: TRBJ2-5
D gene: NA
clone size: NA
V gene: TRBV28
CDR3 DNA: TGTGCCAGCCAACTGCGGGACAGAATTCCACCTTTCCAGGGAGAGACCCAGTACTTC
CDR3 protein: CASQLRDRIPPFQGETQYF

J gene: TRBJ1-2
D gene: TRBD1
clone size: NA
V gene: TRBV12-3/TRBV12-4
CDR3 DNA: TGTGCCAGCAGTCCGACAGGGAGTGGCTACACCTTC
CDR3 protein: CASSPTGSGYTF

J gene: TRBJ1-1
D gene: TRBD1
clone size: NA
V gene: TRBV4-1
CDR3 DNA: TGCGCCAGCAGCCAAGTAGGGACAGGTGATGAAGCTTTCTTT
CDR3 protein: CASSQVGTGDEAFF

J gene: TRBJ2-3
D gene: TRBD2
clone size: NA
V gene: TRBV7-2
CDR3 DNA: TGTGCCAGCACCCCTAGCGGGAGGTCAGATACGCAGTATTTT
CDR3 protein: CASTPSGRSDTQYF

J gene: TRBJ1-6
D gene: NA
clone size: NA
V gene: TRBV3-1/TRBV3-2
CDR3 DNA: TGTGCCAGCAGCCAAGCGAATGATGAAACGGAGAGGTTGTTTTCTTCACCCCTCCACTTT
CDR3 protein: CASSQANDETERLFSSPLHF

J gene: TRBJ2-1
D gene: TRBD2
clone size: NA
V gene: TRBV24-1
CDR3 DNA: TGTGCCACCAGTGATCCATCCAGCGGGGGGGGCCCCTACAATGAGCAGTTCTTC
CDR3 protein: CATSDPSSGGGPYNEQFF

J gene: TRBJ2-1
D gene: TRBD2
clone size: NA
V gene: TRBV4-1
CDR3 DNA: TGCGCCAGCAGCCAACCCGGGACTAGCGGCCTATACAATGAGCAGTTCTTC
CDR3 protein: CASSQPGTSGLYNEQFF

J gene: TRBJ1-2
D gene: TRBD1
clone size: once
V gene: TRBV30
CDR3 DNA: TGTGCCTGGAGTGCCGGGACAGGGCCGGGCGGCTACACCTTC
CDR3 protein: CAWSAGTGPGGYTF

J gene: TRBJ2-4
D gene: NA
clone size: once
V gene: TRBV11-3
CDR3 DNA: TGTGCCAGCAGCCCCCGGACTAAGCGCGGCAAAAACATTCAGTACTTC
CDR3 protein: CASSPRTKRGKNIQYF

J gene: TRBJ1-1
D gene: NA
clone size: NA
V gene: TRBV3-1/TRBV3-2
CDR3 DNA: TGTGCCAGCAGCCATGATTCGGGACACCGGAACACTGAAGCTTTCTTT
CDR3 protein: CASSHDSGHRNTEAFF

J gene: TRBJ1-1
D gene: NA
clone size: NA
V gene: TRBV4-1
CDR3 DNA: TGCGCCAGCAGCAAGGGCGTGGGGGCAGAAACTGAAGCTTTCTTT
CDR3 protein: CASSKGVGAETEAFF

J gene: TRBJ2-5
D gene: NA
clone size: NA
V gene: TRBV28
CDR3 DNA: TGTGCCACCCTCCGCGGCGGGACCCAGTACTTC
CDR3 protein: CATLRGGTQYF

J gene: TRBJ1-5
D gene: NA
clone size: NA
V gene: TRBV6-1
CDR3 DNA: TGTGCCAGCAGTGGGGGAGGCCAGCCCCAGCATTTT
CDR3 protein: CASSGGGQPQHF

J gene: TRBJ1-3
D gene: NA
clone size: NA
V gene: TRBV12-3/TRBV12-4
CDR3 DNA: TGTGCCAGCAGTTTCTTTGGAAACACCATATATTTT
CDR3 protein: CASSFFGNTIYF

J gene: TRBJ1-5
D gene: NA
clone size: NA
V gene: TRBV7-9
CDR3 DNA: TGTGCCAGCAGCCGGGGGGGGCCCGGTCAGCCCCAGCATTTT
CDR3 protein: CASSRGGPGQPQHF

J gene: TRBJ2-7
D gene: NA
clone size: NA
V gene: TRBV9
CDR3 DNA: TGTGCCAGCAGCGTAGGGGTAGCGCACGAGCAGTACTTC
CDR3 protein: CASSVGVAHEQYF

J gene: TRBJ1-5
D gene: NA
clone size: NA
V gene: TRBV5-3
CDR3 DNA: TGTGCCAGAAGCTTGTCCCGAGGGATCATGCATTTT
CDR3 protein: CARSLSRGIMHF

J gene: TRBJ2-3
D gene: NA
clone size: NA
V gene: TRBV24-1
CDR3 DNA: TGTGCCACCAGTGATTTTTCAGGGGTTAACACAGATACGCAGTATTTT
CDR3 protein: CATSDFSGVNTDTQYF

J gene: TRBJ1-3
D gene: NA
clone size: NA
V gene: TRBV29-1
CDR3 DNA: TGCAGCGTGTTCACAGATGAAGGAAACACCATATATTTT
CDR3 protein: CSVFTDEGNTIYF

J gene: TRBJ2-7
D gene: NA
clone size: NA
V gene: TRBV2
CDR3 DNA: TGTGCCAGCAGTGGGACAGCTTTCTACGAGCAGTACTTC
CDR3 protein: CASSGTAFYEQYF

J gene: TRBJ1-6
D gene: TRBD1
clone size: NA
V gene: TRBV7-2
CDR3 DNA: TGTGCCAGCAGCTTAGCGGGACAGGGTAAATCACCCCTCCACTTT
CDR3 protein: CASSLAGQGKSPLHF

J gene: TRBJ2-1
D gene: NA
clone size: NA
V gene: TRBV5-1
CDR3 DNA: TGCGCCAGCAGTCACCAGTATGAGCAGTTCTTC
CDR3 protein: CASSHQYEQFF

J gene: TRBJ2-2
D gene: TRBD2
clone size: few
V gene: TRBV27
CDR3 DNA: TGTGCCAGCAGTAAACCGGGACTAGCGGGGCCCGGGGAGCTGTTTTTT
CDR3 protein: CASSKPGLAGPGELFF

J gene: TRBJ2-6
D gene: NA
clone size: NA
V gene: TRBV4-1
CDR3 DNA: TGCGCCAGCAGCCAGACAGTCAGTGGGGCCAACGTCCTGACTTTC
CDR3 protein: CASSQTVSGANVLTF